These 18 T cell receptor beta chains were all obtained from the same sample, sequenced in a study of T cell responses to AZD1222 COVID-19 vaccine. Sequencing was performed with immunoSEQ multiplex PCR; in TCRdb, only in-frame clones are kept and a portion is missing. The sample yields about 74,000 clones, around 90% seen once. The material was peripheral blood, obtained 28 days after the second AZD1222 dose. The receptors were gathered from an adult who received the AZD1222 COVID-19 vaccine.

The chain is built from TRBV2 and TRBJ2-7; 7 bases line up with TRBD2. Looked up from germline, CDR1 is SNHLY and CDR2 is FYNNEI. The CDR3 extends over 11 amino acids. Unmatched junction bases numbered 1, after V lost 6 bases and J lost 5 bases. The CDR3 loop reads CASRLANEQYF. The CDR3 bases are TGTGCCAGCAGACTAGCGAACGAGCAGTACTTC.

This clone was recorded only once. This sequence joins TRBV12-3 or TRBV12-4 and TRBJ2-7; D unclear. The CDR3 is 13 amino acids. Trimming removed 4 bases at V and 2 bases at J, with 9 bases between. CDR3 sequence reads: CASSSNIAYEQYF. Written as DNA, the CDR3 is TGTGCCAGCAGTTCAAACATAGCCTACGAGCAGTACTTC.

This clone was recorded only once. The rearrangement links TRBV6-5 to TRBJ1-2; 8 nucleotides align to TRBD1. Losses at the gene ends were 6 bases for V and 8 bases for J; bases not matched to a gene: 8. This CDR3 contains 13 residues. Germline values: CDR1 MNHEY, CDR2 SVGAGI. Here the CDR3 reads CASRRQGPIGYTF. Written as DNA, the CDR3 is TGTGCCAGCAGACGACAGGGGCCTATCGGCTACACCTTC.

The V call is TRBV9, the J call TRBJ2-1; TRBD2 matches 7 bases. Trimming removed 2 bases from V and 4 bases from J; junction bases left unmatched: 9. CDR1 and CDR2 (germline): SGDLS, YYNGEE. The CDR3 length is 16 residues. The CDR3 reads CASSVSGTNLYNEQFF. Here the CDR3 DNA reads TGTGCCAGCAGCGTCTCCGGGACTAACTTATACAATGAGCAGTTCTTC. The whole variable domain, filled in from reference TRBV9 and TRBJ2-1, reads DSGVTQTPKHLITATGQRVTLRCSPRSGDLSVYWYQQSLDQGLQFLIQYYNGEERAKGNILERFSAQQFPDLHSELNLSSLELGDSALYFCASSVSGTNLYNEQFFGPGTRLTVL.

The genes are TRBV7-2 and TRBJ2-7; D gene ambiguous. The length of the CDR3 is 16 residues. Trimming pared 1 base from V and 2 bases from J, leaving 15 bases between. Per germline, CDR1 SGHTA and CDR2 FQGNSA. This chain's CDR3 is CASSLDLGRAPYEQYF. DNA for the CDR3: TGTGCCAGCAGCTTAGATTTGGGCCGGGCTCCCTACGAGCAGTACTTC.

CDR3 DNA sequence: TGTGCCAGCAGCTTAATGACAGGGGGCCTTTACTATGGCTACACCTTC. It encodes CASSLMTGGLYYGYTF. The chain couples TRBV7-9 to TRBJ1-2; TRBD1 matches at 10 bases. The CDR3 contains 16 residues. V lost 2 bases and J lost 3; bases outside the gene matches: 6. Germline CDR1 reads SEHNR; CDR2 reads FQNEAQ (reference sequence).

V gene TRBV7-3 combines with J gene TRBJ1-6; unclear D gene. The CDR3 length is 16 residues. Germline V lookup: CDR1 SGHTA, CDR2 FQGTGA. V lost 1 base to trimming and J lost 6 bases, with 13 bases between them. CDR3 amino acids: CASSLRGGGTNSPLHF. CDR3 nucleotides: TGTGCCAGCAGCTTAAGGGGTGGAGGCACTAATTCACCCCTCCACTTT.

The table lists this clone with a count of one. The DNA for the CDR3 is TGTGCCAGCAGCATAAGACAGGGTTTGCGTGGCTCCTACGAGCAGTACTTC. This sequence encodes CASSIRQGLRGSYEQYF. The chain employs TRBV13 and TRBJ2-7, with 7 bases matching TRBD1. Germline V CDR1 and CDR2: PRHDT, FYEKMQ (reference sequence). The V segment lost 5 bases and the J segment 0 bases; nucleotides outside the gene matches: 13. The CDR3 runs 17 residues.

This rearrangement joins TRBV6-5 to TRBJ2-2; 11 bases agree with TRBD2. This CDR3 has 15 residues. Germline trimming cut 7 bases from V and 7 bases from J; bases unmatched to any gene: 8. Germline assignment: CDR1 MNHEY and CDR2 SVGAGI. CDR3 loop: CASTPTSGSVGELFF. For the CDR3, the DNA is TGTGCCAGCACCCCAACTAGCGGGAGTGTCGGGGAGCTGTTTTTT.

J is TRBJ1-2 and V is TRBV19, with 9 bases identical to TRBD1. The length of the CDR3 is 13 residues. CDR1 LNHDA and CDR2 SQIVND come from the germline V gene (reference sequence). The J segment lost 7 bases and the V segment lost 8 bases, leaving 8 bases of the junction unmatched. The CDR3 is CASATGGGFGYTF. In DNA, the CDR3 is TGTGCCAGTGCAACAGGGGGCGGGTTTGGCTACACCTTC.

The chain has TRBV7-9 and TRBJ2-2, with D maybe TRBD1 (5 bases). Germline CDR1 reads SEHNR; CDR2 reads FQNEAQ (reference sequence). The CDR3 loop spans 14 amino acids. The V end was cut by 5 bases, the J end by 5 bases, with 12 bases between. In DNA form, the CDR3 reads TGTGCCAGCAGCCCGACCCAGGGAACCGGGGAGCTGTTTTTT. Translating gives CASSPTQGTGELFF.

The CDR3 bases are TGTGCCAGCCTTCAGGGCGGACAGGGGGCAACCCTCCACTTT. As protein: CASLQGGQGATLHF. V gene TRBV2 combines with J gene TRBJ1-6; TRBD1 matches 11 bases. The CDR3 length is 14 residues. With V trimmed by 8 bases and J by 14 bases, 11 bases remained unmatched. Germline V gene lookup returns CDR1 SNHLY and CDR2 FYNNEI.

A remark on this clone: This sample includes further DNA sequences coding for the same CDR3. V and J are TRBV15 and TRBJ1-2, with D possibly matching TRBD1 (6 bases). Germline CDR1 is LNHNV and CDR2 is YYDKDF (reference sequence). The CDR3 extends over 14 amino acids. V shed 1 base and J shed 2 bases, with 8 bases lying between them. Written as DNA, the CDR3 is TGTGCCACCAGCAGAGCGGGGACAAACTATGGCTACACCTTC. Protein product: CATSRAGTNYGYTF.

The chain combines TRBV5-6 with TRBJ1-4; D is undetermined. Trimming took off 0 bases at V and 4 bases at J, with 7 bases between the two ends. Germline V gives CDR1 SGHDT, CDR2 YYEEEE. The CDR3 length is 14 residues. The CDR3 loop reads CASSLVQSNEKLFF. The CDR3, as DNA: TGTGCCAGCAGCTTGGTCCAGAGTAATGAAAAACTGTTTTTT.

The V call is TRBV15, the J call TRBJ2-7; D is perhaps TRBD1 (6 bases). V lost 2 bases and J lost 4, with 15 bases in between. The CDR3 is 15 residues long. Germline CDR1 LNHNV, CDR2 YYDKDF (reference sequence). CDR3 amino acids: CATSRSDSGGYEQYF. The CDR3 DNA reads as TGTGCCACCAGCAGATCGGACAGTGGGGGTTACGAGCAGTACTTC. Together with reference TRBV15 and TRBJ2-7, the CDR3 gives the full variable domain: DAMVIQNPRYQVTQFGKPVTLSCSQTLNHNVMYWYQQKSSQAPKLLFHYYDKDFNNEADTPDNFQSRRPNTSFCFLDIRSPGLGDTAMYLCATSRSDSGGYEQYFGPGTRLTVT.

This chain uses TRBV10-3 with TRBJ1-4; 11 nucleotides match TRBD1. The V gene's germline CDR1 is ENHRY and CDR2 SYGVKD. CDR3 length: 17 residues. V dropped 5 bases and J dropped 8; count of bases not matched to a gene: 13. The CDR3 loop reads CAISSSPPGQGEEKLFF. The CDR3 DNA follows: TGTGCCATCAGTAGCTCCCCCCCGGGACAGGGGGAGGAAAAACTGTTTTTT.

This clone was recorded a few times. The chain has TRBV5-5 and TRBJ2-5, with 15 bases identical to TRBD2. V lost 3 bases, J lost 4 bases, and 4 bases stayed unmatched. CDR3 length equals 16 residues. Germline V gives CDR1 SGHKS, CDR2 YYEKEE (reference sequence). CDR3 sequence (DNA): TGTGCCAGCAGCTGGGGACTAGCGGGAGGTTCAGAGACCCAGTACTTC. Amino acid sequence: CASSWGLAGGSETQYF.

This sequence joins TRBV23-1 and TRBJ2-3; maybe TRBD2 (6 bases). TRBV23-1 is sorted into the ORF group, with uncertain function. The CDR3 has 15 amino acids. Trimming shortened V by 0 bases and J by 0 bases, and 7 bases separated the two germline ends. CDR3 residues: CASSQSRDSTDTQYF. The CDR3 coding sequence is TGCGCCAGCAGTCAATCGCGGGACAGCACAGATACGCAGTATTTT.